The clone carrying this TCR beta chain was counted only a few times. The target antigen is unknown. An end of the junction differs from the germline gene, which may be a read error. The CDR3 loop spans 12 amino acids. Per the germline V gene, CDR1 is MNHEY and CDR2 is SMNVEV (reference sequence). TCRdb reprocessed the 5' RACE reads via MiXCR and lists one record per CDR3 protein. The profile shows just over 350,000 distinct CDR3 sequences, 14% of them singletons. This record comes from a study of T-cell memory formation after mild COVID-19. Study background: Across donors, TCR clusters were largely donor specific.

General observations from the study: Some responding clones appeared in pre-infection memory, suggesting cross-reactive memory joined. Mostly located in CM and EM were contracting CD4+ clones, with contracting CD8+ clones located in EMRA.

The V call is TRBV27, the J call TRBJ1-1, with 10 bases identical to TRBD1. Input material: PBMCs or a T cell subset sorted from them (not recorded which). This TCR was sampled from a young man who had mild COVID-19 (a few samples of this study predate the infection). Cell type and time point are not known. The CDR3 sequence: CASSPRDRGLIF. The DNA of the CDR3 is TGTGCCAGCAGTCCCAGGGACAGGGGCCTGATCTTT.